Listed below are T cell receptor beta chains from one sample, sequenced in a study of blood T cells in healthy people across ages. TCRdb reprocessed the 5' RACE reads with MiXCR, giving one entry per CDR3 protein. Of about 1.5 million distinct CDR3 sequences listed, under 55% were seen once; the top ten hold around 4%. Sequenced sample: blood. The receptors derive from a woman younger than 30 in good health. Each CDR3 is given with its conserved first and last residue. Fields, in order: D gene, clone size, J gene, V gene, CDR3 DNA, CDR3 protein. The D gene is left open where the match is weak. Size is stated for part of the rows, as once, few or many counts, or as a class when the clone is expanded.

>TRBD2|few|TRBJ2-1|TRBV27
TGTGCCAGCAGTTTATCCGTAGCGGGTGCCTACAATGAGCAGTTCTTC
CASSLSVAGAYNEQFF
>NA|NA|TRBJ1-5|TRBV7-8
TGTGCCAGCAGCCCCTCAGGGGTCGGCAATCAGCCCCAGCATTTT
CASSPSGVGNQPQHF
>NA|NA|TRBJ1-5|TRBV6-2/TRBV6-3
TGTGCCAGCAGGCCCCGGGAGAACATAAATAGCAATCAGCCCCAGCATTTT
CASRPRENINSNQPQHF
>NA|NA|TRBJ2-3|TRBV4-3
TGCGCCAGCAGCCAAGACCTTCTCTTCACAGATACGCAGTATTTT
CASSQDLLFTDTQYF
>TRBD1|NA|TRBJ1-4|TRBV27
TGTGCCAGCAGTGTTACAGGGGGTAATGAAAAACTGTTTTTT
CASSVTGGNEKLFF
>TRBD2|NA|TRBJ2-1|TRBV6-2/TRBV6-3
TGTGCCAGCAGTCCCCCGGGTCAAGCGGGGTTTGAGCAGTTCTTC
CASSPPGQAGFEQFF
>NA|NA|TRBJ2-1|TRBV20-1
TGCAGTGCTAGACCGATGACTAGCTCCTACAATGAGCAGTTCTTC
CSARPMTSSYNEQFF
>NA|few|TRBJ1-5|TRBV20-1
TGCAGTGCTCGTCCCCTGTTGGATCAGCCCCAGCATTTT
CSARPLLDQPQHF
>NA|NA|TRBJ2-7|TRBV2
TGTGCCAGCAGTGAATCCTTAGGGGGGCCTTACGAGCAGTACTTC
CASSESLGGPYEQYF
>NA|few|TRBJ2-5|TRBV7-8
TGTGCCAGCAGCTTAGTTGGCGGACTCCGGAGGGGGGCCCAGTACTTC
CASSLVGGLRRGAQYF
>NA|NA|TRBJ2-5|TRBV20-1
TGCAGTGCTGGCCGGGACTGGTACAATGAGCAGTACTTC
CSAGRDWYNEQYF
>TRBD1|NA|TRBJ2-7|TRBV7-2
TGTGCCAGCAGCTTAGCCCAGGACAGGATCTACGAGCAGTACTTC
CASSLAQDRIYEQYF
>TRBD2|NA|TRBJ2-2|TRBV27
TGTGCCAGCAAATTACCGGGACTACCGAACACCGGGGAGCTGTTTTTT
CASKLPGLPNTGELFF
>NA|few|TRBJ2-7|TRBV2
TGTGCCAGCAGTGCTCCCCTCCAGGGCTACGAGCAGTACTTC
CASSAPLQGYEQYF
>NA|NA|TRBJ2-7|TRBV27
TGTGCCAGCAGTTATAAGCCCGGTGATGGCTGCCTATTAAGTAACTACGAGCAGTACTTC
CASSYKPGDGCLLSNYEQYF
>NA|many|TRBJ2-1|TRBV29-1
TGCAGCGCCGTAGGGTTAGGTGTTAGCCAGAACAATGAGCAGTTCTTC
CSAVGLGVSQNNEQFF
>NA|NA|TRBJ2-5|TRBV29-1
TGCAGCGTTGTTCTTTTGGGGAAACAAGAGACCCAGTACTTC
CSVVLLGKQETQYF
>TRBD2|NA|TRBJ2-7|TRBV20-1
TGCAGTGCCTGGGGCGGGGGCTCCTACGAGCAGTACTTC
CSAWGGGSYEQYF
>TRBD2|few|TRBJ2-7|TRBV20-1
TGCAGTGCAGAAGAAAGGACTAGCGGACCAAGCTCCTACGAGCAGTACTTC
CSAEERTSGPSSYEQYF
>TRBD1|NA|TRBJ1-2|TRBV20-1
TGCAGTGCTAGACTGGGACAGGGCGTTTGGGGCTACACCTTC
CSARLGQGVWGYTF
>NA|few|TRBJ1-1|TRBV29-1
TGCAGCGTTGCCCGAGGTGGGGCATCCACTGAAGCTTTCTTT
CSVARGGASTEAFF
>NA|NA|TRBJ2-7|TRBV6-6
TGTGCCAGCAGCAGGGTCCCCACCTACGAGCAGTACTTC
CASSRVPTYEQYF
>NA|once|TRBJ2-1|TRBV7-2
TGTGCCAGCAGCTACGGACAGGGAGGGAGGTATGAGCAGTTCTTC
CASSYGQGGRYEQFF
>TRBD1|NA|TRBJ2-5|TRBV15
TGTGCCACCAGCGTCCCAGGGGGCACCTACCAACAGACCCAGTACTTC
CATSVPGGTYQQTQYF
>NA|few|TRBJ2-7|TRBV12-5
TGTGCTAGTGGTTTGAAACTGTCCCCCTACGAGCAGTACTTC
CASGLKLSPYEQYF
>NA|NA|TRBJ2-1|TRBV6-5
TGTGCCAGCAAAACCCGTCTGGGGGCCTACAATGAGCAGTTCTTC
CASKTRLGAYNEQFF
>NA|few|TRBJ2-3|TRBV9
TGTGCCAGCAGCGTAGGTAGGAGGAGTCGAAGTCAAGGCACAGATACGCAGTATTTT
CASSVGRRSRSQGTDTQYF
>NA|NA|TRBJ1-1|TRBV10-3
TGTGCCATCAGTGAACTTGAGATTAACACTGAAGCTTTCTTT
CAISELEINTEAFF
>TRBD2|NA|TRBJ2-1|TRBV6-1
TGTGCCAGCAGAGGGCTAGCGGGGGGGTGGAATGAGCAGTTCTTC
CASRGLAGGWNEQFF
>NA|NA|TRBJ1-2|TRBV16
TGTGCCAGCAGCCAATCTGGTAGAGGGTATGGCTACACCTTC
CASSQSGRGYGYTF
>NA|NA|TRBJ1-5|TRBV28
TGTGCCAGCAGTCCCTTCGACGATCAGCCCCAGCATTTT
CASSPFDDQPQHF
>NA|few|TRBJ2-4|TRBV4-1
TGCGCCAGCAGCCAAGATCCCACAGCCAAAAACATTCAGTACTTC
CASSQDPTAKNIQYF
>TRBD2|NA|TRBJ2-1|TRBV9
TGTGCCAGCAGCCCAAGTGGGGGGGGCAATGAGCAGTTCTTC
CASSPSGGGNEQFF
>NA|NA|TRBJ2-1|TRBV12-3/TRBV12-4
TGTGCCAGCAGTTCCCAGAGGGACGTGCACAATGAGCAGTTCTTC
CASSSQRDVHNEQFF
>NA|NA|TRBJ1-1|TRBV7-9
TGTGCCAGCAGCGAACCAAATTTCTGGGAGACAGAGAACACTGAAGCTTTCTTT
CASSEPNFWETENTEAFF
>NA|NA|TRBJ2-7|TRBV2
TGTGCCAGCAGTCACAGGGCGAAATACGAGCAGTACTTC
CASSHRAKYEQYF
>TRBD1|NA|TRBJ2-7|TRBV24-1
TGTGCCACCAGTGATTCCCTAAGACAGGGAAGCGGCGAGCAGTACTTC
CATSDSLRQGSGEQYF
>NA|NA|TRBJ2-5|TRBV11-2
TGTGCCAGCAGCTTAGACTGGGGTGAGCAGTACTTC
CASSLDWGEQYF
>NA|many|TRBJ2-7|TRBV7-9
TGTGCCAGCAGCTTATACAGGGACGAGCAGTACTTC
CASSLYRDEQYF
>NA|NA|TRBJ2-7|TRBV5-1
TGCGCCAGCAGCCCGGAAGATATTCGGAAAAGCTCCTACGAGCAGTACTTC
CASSPEDIRKSSYEQYF
>TRBD2|NA|TRBJ2-1|TRBV6-2/TRBV6-3
TGTGCCAGCAGACCGAGACTAGCGGGGCCCAACAATGAGCAGTTCTTC
CASRPRLAGPNNEQFF
>NA|NA|TRBJ2-7|TRBV20-1
TGCAGTGCTTTAACCGGGACATCTGGCGAGCAGTACTTC
CSALTGTSGEQYF
>NA|NA|TRBJ2-3|TRBV28
TGTGCCAGCAGTGAGGGCGTATCTAGCACAGATACGCAGTATTTT
CASSEGVSSTDTQYF
>NA|few|TRBJ2-7|TRBV4-3
TGCGCCAGCAGCCAAGGGTACGGCTACGAGCAGTACTTC
CASSQGYGYEQYF
>NA|few|TRBJ2-7|TRBV29-1
TGCAGCGCCGGGCCAGGGTCATTATACGAGCAGTACTTC
CSAGPGSLYEQYF
>NA|NA|TRBJ1-2|TRBV7-2
TGTGCCAGCAGCGTAAGGAATGTACAGGGACGCAGAGGCTACACCTTC
CASSVRNVQGRRGYTF
>TRBD1|few|TRBJ2-7|TRBV15
TGTGCCACCAGCAGAGATCCGGACAGGAGGAACGAGCAGTACTTC
CATSRDPDRRNEQYF
>NA|NA|TRBJ1-5|TRBV6-6
TGTGCCAGCAGTGTACTCGAGAATCAGCCCCAGCATTTT
CASSVLENQPQHF
>TRBD2|many|TRBJ2-1|TRBV20-1
TGCAGTGCTTTTAGCGGGAGGGATTACAATGAGCAGTTCTTC
CSAFSGRDYNEQFF
>NA|many|TRBJ2-3|TRBV7-2
TGTGCCAGCAGACTAGCAGATACGCAGTATTTT
CASRLADTQYF
>NA|NA|TRBJ1-5|TRBV20-1
TGCAGTGCTAGTCTCGAACGGCTCAATCAGCCCCAGCATTTT
CSASLERLNQPQHF
>TRBD1|NA|TRBJ2-3|TRBV12-3/TRBV12-4
TGTGCCAGCAGTTCTGGGACAGGGTGGACAGATACGCAGTATTTT
CASSSGTGWTDTQYF
>NA|NA|TRBJ2-7|TRBV6-5
TGTGCCAGCACATCGCCGGTAGGGGACGAGCAGTACTTC
CASTSPVGDEQYF
>NA|NA|TRBJ2-1|TRBV7-9
TGTGCCAGCAGCTCCACAGTGGTAATTACCCAGTCCTCCTACAATGAGCAGTTCTTC
CASSSTVVITQSSYNEQFF